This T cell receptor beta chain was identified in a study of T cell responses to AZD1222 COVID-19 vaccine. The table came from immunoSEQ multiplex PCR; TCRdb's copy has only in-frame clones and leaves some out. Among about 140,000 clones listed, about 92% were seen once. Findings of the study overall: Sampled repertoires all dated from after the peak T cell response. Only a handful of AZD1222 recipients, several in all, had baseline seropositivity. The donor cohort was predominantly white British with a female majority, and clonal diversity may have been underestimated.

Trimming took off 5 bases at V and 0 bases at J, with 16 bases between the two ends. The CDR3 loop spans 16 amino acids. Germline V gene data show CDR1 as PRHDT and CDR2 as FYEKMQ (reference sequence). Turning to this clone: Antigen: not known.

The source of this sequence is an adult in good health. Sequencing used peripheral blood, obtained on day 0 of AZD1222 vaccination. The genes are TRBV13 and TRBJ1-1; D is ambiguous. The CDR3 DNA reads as TGTGCCAGCAGCCCCCGGGGAGAAGGAGTGAACACTGAAGCTTTCTTT. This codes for CASSPRGEGVNTEAFF.